A selection of T cell receptor beta chains follows, all from one sample in a study of cytomegalovirus exposure and HLA in healthy donors. The data were produced by immunoSEQ multiplex PCR, yet TCRdb's version contains in-frame clones alone and is incomplete. Altogether 74,000 or so clones are present, just over 75% being singletons, with the ten largest covering 2.5% to 3%. The material sequenced was PBMCs. These receptors came from a man aged 50 or older in good health and CMV-seropositive. CDR3s include the opening cysteine and the closing phenylalanine or tryptophan. The D gene is left open where the match is weak. Rows may omit the clone size; those that give it use once, few, many or a size class.

TRBD2	TRBV9	NA	16	TRBJ2-2	CASSARLAEGTGELFF	TGTGCCAGCAGCGCCCGACTAGCGGAGGGAACCGGGGAGCTGTTTTTT
NA	TRBV7-2	few	13	TRBJ2-5	CASSFKGGTPAYF	TGTGCCAGCAGTTTCAAAGGAGGGACTCCGGCGTACTTC
TRBD2	TRBV7-3	NA	18	TRBJ2-3	CASSLTSSAGGLTDTQYF	TGTGCCAGCAGCTTAACCTCCTCAGCGGGAGGACTAACAGATACGCAGTATTTT
NA	TRBV18	once	13	TRBJ2-1	CASSPEERTEQFF	TGTGCCAGCTCACCAGAAGAGCGGACTGAGCAGTTCTTC
TRBD2	TRBV14	NA	14	TRBJ2-1	CASSLGLGDNEQFF	TGTGCCAGCAGCCTAGGACTAGGGGACAATGAGCAGTTCTTC
NA	TRBV11-3	NA	12	TRBJ2-7	CASSWGDYEQYF	TGTGCCAGCAGCTGGGGGGACTACGAGCAGTACTTC
TRBD1	TRBV6-1	NA	15	TRBJ1-2	CASSKGTGGSYGYTF	TGTGCCAGCAGTAAAGGGACAGGGGGCTCTTATGGCTACACCTTC
NA	TRBV2	NA	14	TRBJ2-2	CASSVSGNTGELFF	TGTGCCAGCAGTGTGTCAGGGAACACCGGGGAGCTGTTTTTT
TRBD1	TRBV5-4	NA	17	TRBJ2-4	CASSLVAGTGSKNIQYF	TGTGCCAGCAGCTTGGTGGCGGGGACAGGGTCCAAAAACATTCAGTACTTC
NA	TRBV10-3	NA	15	TRBJ2-7	CAADSTGISSYEQYF	TGTGCCGCGGACTCGACGGGGATTAGCTCCTACGAGCAGTACTTC
NA	TRBV11-3	NA	12	TRBJ1-2	CASSLGLYGYTF	TGTGCCAGCAGCTTAGGTCTCTATGGCTACACCTTC
NA	TRBV11-3	NA	17	TRBJ2-1	CASSSRGAARHFNEQFF	TGTGCCAGCAGCTCCCGGGGAGCCGCGCGTCATTTCAATGAGCAGTTCTTC
TRBD1	TRBV29-1	NA	12	TRBJ2-3	CSGGQVVDTQYF	TGCAGCGGGGGACAGGTGGTAGATACGCAGTATTTT